This is a list of T cell receptor beta chains from one sample in a study of cytomegalovirus exposure and HLA in healthy donors. Clones were sequenced by immunoSEQ multiplex PCR, and TCRdb holds only the in-frame ones, with some missing. The sample includes under 200,000 clones, about 80% of them seen just once. Sample: PBMCs. The receptor set was obtained from a middle-aged man in good health and CMV-seronegative. CDR3s include the opening cysteine and the closing phenylalanine or tryptophan. D genes are given only for firm matches.

V: TRBV5-1; J: TRBJ1-1; D: .; CDR3: CASSLAGRVETEAFF; DNA: TGCGCCAGCAGCTTGGCAGGCAGGGTGGAGACTGAAGCTTTCTTT
V: TRBV29-1; J: TRBJ2-7; D: TRBD1; CDR3: CSVEDGDSTYEQYF; DNA: TGCAGCGTTGAAGACGGGGACAGCACCTACGAGCAGTACTTC
V: TRBV6-1; J: TRBJ2-7; D: .; CDR3: CASSPTASYEQYF; DNA: TGTGCCAGCAGCCCGACAGCTTCCTACGAGCAGTACTTC
V: TRBV6-1; J: TRBJ2-3; D: TRBD2; CDR3: CASREGLAEDTQYF; DNA: TGTGCCAGCAGGGAAGGACTAGCTGAAGATACGCAGTATTTT
V: TRBV5-1; J: TRBJ2-3; D: TRBD1; CDR3: CASSRTGFGADTQYF; DNA: TGCGCCAGCAGCCGGACAGGGTTTGGTGCAGATACGCAGTATTTT
V: TRBV9; J: TRBJ1-1; D: .; CDR3: CASSVTVRNTEAFF; DNA: TGTGCCAGCAGCGTCACAGTTCGGAACACTGAAGCTTTCTTT
V: TRBV30; J: TRBJ1-2; D: .; CDR3: CAWSRGLDGYTF; DNA: TGTGCCTGGAGTCGGGGGTTGGATGGCTACACCTTC
V: TRBV30; J: TRBJ2-3; D: TRBD2; CDR3: CAWTRGFTDTQYF; DNA: TGTGCCTGGACGCGGGGGTTCACAGATACGCAGTATTTT
V: TRBV29-1; J: TRBJ2-7; D: TRBD2; CDR3: CSGQTAGSYEQYF; DNA: TGCAGCGGCCAGACAGCGGGATCCTACGAGCAGTACTTC
V: TRBV6-5; J: TRBJ1-4; D: .; CDR3: CASSVGGANEKLFF; DNA: TGTGCCAGCAGTGTCGGAGGGGCTAATGAAAAACTGTTTTTT
V: TRBV19; J: TRBJ2-4; D: .; CDR3: CASSTRVGDKNIQYF; DNA: TGTGCCAGTAGTACCAGGGTGGGTGACAAAAACATTCAGTACTTC
V: TRBV9; J: TRBJ2-2; D: .; CDR3: CASSPRQQPATGELFF; DNA: TGTGCCAGCAGCCCACGACAGCAACCAGCCACCGGGGAGCTGTTTTTT
V: TRBV6-5; J: TRBJ1-1; D: .; CDR3: CASSYSFGGGLEAFF; DNA: TGTGCCAGCAGTTACTCGTTCGGTGGGGGACTTGAAGCTTTCTTT
V: TRBV7-3; J: TRBJ1-2; D: .; CDR3: CASSLMSDSYGYTF; DNA: TGTGCCAGCAGCTTAATGTCCGACAGCTATGGCTACACCTTC
V: TRBV7-3; J: TRBJ2-3; D: TRBD2; CDR3: CASSSNGGLAGGWSTDTQYF; DNA: TGTGCCAGCAGCTCCAACGGGGGACTAGCGGGAGGATGGAGCACAGATACGCAGTATTTT
V: TRBV6-5; J: TRBJ1-2; D: .; CDR3: CASAPQGLRGYTF; DNA: TGTGCCAGCGCCCCGCAGGGTCTAAGGGGCTACACCTTC
V: TRBV28; J: TRBJ2-1; D: TRBD2; CDR3: CASTSGTSGYNEQFF; DNA: TGTGCCAGCACCTCCGGGACTAGCGGCTACAACGAGCAGTTCTTC
V: TRBV19; J: TRBJ1-4; D: .; CDR3: CASSTAQGSEKLFF; DNA: TGTGCCAGTAGTACAGCACAGGGAAGTGAAAAACTGTTTTTT